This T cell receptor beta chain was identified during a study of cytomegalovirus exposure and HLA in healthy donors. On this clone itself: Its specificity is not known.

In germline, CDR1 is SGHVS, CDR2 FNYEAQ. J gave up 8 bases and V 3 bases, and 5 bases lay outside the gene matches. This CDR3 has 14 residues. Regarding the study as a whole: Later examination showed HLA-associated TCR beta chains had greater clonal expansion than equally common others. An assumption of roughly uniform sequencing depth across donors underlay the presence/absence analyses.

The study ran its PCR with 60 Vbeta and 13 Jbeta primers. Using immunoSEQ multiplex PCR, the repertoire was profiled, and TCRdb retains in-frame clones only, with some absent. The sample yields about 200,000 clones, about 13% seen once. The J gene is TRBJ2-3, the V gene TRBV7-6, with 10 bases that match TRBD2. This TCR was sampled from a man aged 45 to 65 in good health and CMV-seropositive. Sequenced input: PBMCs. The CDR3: CASSLLAGAGTQYF. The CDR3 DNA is TGTGCCAGCAGCTTGCTAGCGGGGGCCGGTACGCAGTATTTT.